This record covers a single T cell receptor beta chain. This specimen belongs to a study of blood T cell repertoires in COVID-19. Study in general: Collection of acute and convalescent COVID-19 samples took place in the United States, Italy and Spain.

V shed 0 bases and J 4 bases; nucleotides not matched to a gene: 10. Germline V gives CDR1 KGHDR, CDR2 SFDVKD. The CDR3 is 17 residues long. Method: immunoSEQ multiplex PCR; TCRdb's copy keeps in-frame clones and lacks some. The data hold some 500,000 clones, with approximately 88% observed a single time. This receptor was taken from a woman between 50 and 59 years old with COVID-19, enrolled during active disease. The rearrangement links TRBV24-1 to TRBJ2-5, with 7 bases that match TRBD2. Sequencing was carried out using peripheral blood. The CDR3 reads CATSDLDPRGVLETQYF. CDR3 DNA sequence: TGTGCCACCAGTGATTTGGACCCACGGGGGGTACTAGAGACCCAGTACTTC.